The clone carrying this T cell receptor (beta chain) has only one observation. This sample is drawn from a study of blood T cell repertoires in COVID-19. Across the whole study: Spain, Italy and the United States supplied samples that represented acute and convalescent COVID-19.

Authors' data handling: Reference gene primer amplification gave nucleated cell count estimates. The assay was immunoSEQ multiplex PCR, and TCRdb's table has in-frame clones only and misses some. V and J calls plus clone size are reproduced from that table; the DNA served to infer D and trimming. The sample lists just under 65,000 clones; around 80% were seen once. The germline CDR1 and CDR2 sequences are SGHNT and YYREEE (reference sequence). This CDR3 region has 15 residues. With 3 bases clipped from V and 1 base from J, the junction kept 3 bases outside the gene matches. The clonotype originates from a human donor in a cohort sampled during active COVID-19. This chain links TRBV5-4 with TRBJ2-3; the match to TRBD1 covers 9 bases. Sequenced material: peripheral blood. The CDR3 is CASSSTGGGTDTQYF. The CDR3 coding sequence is TGTGCCAGCAGCTCCACAGGGGGCGGCACAGATACGCAGTATTTT.